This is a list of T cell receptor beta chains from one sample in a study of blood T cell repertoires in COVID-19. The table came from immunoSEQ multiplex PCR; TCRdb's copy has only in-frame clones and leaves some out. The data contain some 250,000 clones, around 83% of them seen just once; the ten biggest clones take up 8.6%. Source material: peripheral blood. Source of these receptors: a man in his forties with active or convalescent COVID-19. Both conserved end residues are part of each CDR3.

CDR3aa: CASSQTSAGAIRNEQFF; v_gene: TRBV3-1/TRBV3-2; j_gene: TRBJ2-1
CDR3aa: CASTTGFGQPQHF; v_gene: TRBV19; j_gene: TRBJ1-5
CDR3aa: CAWSGAGTGVQPQHF; v_gene: TRBV30; j_gene: TRBJ1-5
CDR3aa: CASSSGTGNTEAFF; v_gene: TRBV6-2/TRBV6-3; j_gene: TRBJ1-1
CDR3aa: CASSLMSGQINYGYTF; v_gene: TRBV7-2; j_gene: TRBJ1-2
CDR3aa: CASSLALVEEQFF; v_gene: TRBV5-6; j_gene: TRBJ2-1
CDR3aa: CASAFSVRGEAFF; v_gene: TRBV10-1; j_gene: TRBJ1-1
CDR3aa: CASSYSGTGIDSPLHF; v_gene: TRBV6-5; j_gene: TRBJ1-6
CDR3aa: CASSLKPSAYANTGELFF; v_gene: TRBV7-2; j_gene: TRBJ2-2
CDR3aa: CASTPPRQGQRGAEAFF; v_gene: TRBV21-1; j_gene: TRBJ1-1
CDR3aa: CASRETGVGNTIYF; v_gene: TRBV6-5; j_gene: TRBJ1-3
CDR3aa: CASSEAVLAGGADTQYF; v_gene: TRBV6-1; j_gene: TRBJ2-3
CDR3aa: CARTTRDGGYTF; v_gene: TRBV30; j_gene: TRBJ1-2
CDR3aa: CASSQDLGRRVDQPQHF; v_gene: TRBV4-3; j_gene: TRBJ1-5
CDR3aa: CATSDTGQGRSGYTF; v_gene: TRBV24-1; j_gene: TRBJ1-2
CDR3aa: CASSPTGRSDTEAFF; v_gene: TRBV5-4; j_gene: TRBJ1-1
CDR3aa: CASSDGTSGGAGTDTQYF; v_gene: TRBV7-3; j_gene: TRBJ2-3
CDR3aa: CASSPQGSGRSNEQFF; v_gene: TRBV7-3; j_gene: TRBJ2-1
CDR3aa: CASSRTGLNVGTEAFF; v_gene: TRBV3-1/TRBV3-2; j_gene: TRBJ1-1
CDR3aa: CASSIGGGTGELFF; v_gene: TRBV19; j_gene: TRBJ2-2
CDR3aa: CASSPGTGEFTDTQYF; v_gene: TRBV7-9; j_gene: TRBJ2-3
CDR3aa: CASSIRDSALQFF; v_gene: TRBV19; j_gene: TRBJ2-1
CDR3aa: CASSGAGRGYTF; v_gene: TRBV27; j_gene: TRBJ1-2
CDR3aa: CSVGEGSGANVLTF; v_gene: TRBV29-1; j_gene: TRBJ2-6
CDR3aa: CAWSVPGAGSPLHF; v_gene: TRBV30; j_gene: TRBJ1-6
CDR3aa: CASSSGQGVTPLHF; v_gene: TRBV5-1; j_gene: TRBJ1-6
CDR3aa: CASSTTSGRGSWYEQYF; v_gene: TRBV3-1/TRBV3-2; j_gene: TRBJ2-7
CDR3aa: CASSQEGQGVSYEQYF; v_gene: TRBV3-1/TRBV3-2; j_gene: TRBJ2-7
CDR3aa: CASSSRQVQYF; v_gene: TRBV7-6; j_gene: TRBJ2-7
CDR3aa: CASSYGRAGASGYTF; v_gene: TRBV6-5; j_gene: TRBJ1-2
CDR3aa: CASTLDRVGGYTF; v_gene: TRBV6-8; j_gene: TRBJ1-2
CDR3aa: CATSRDRQGLNEKLFF; v_gene: TRBV15; j_gene: TRBJ1-4
CDR3aa: CAWSPVARSEAFF; v_gene: TRBV30; j_gene: TRBJ1-1
CDR3aa: CASSPQGGDGYTF; v_gene: TRBV18; j_gene: TRBJ1-2
CDR3aa: CASSQDPIAPYGYTF; v_gene: TRBV4-2; j_gene: TRBJ1-2
CDR3aa: CASSSMTGANEKLFF; v_gene: TRBV11-3; j_gene: TRBJ1-4
CDR3aa: CASSGDIYEQYF; v_gene: TRBV27; j_gene: TRBJ2-7
CDR3aa: CAIGPGHPGTF; v_gene: TRBV10-3; j_gene: TRBJ1-2
CDR3aa: CASSLGEAYNSPLHF; v_gene: TRBV18; j_gene: TRBJ1-6
CDR3aa: CASSLTSGATDTQYF; v_gene: TRBV28; j_gene: TRBJ2-3
CDR3aa: CASSYYRTGTEKLFF; v_gene: TRBV6-2/TRBV6-3; j_gene: TRBJ1-4
CDR3aa: CASSRPGPNTEAFF; v_gene: TRBV3-1/TRBV3-2; j_gene: TRBJ1-1
CDR3aa: CASSSGKRGAGETQYF; v_gene: TRBV7-2; j_gene: TRBJ2-5
CDR3aa: CASSPGGPANTEAFF; v_gene: TRBV4-2; j_gene: TRBJ1-1
CDR3aa: CASRSSTGLAYTGELFF; v_gene: TRBV28; j_gene: TRBJ2-2
CDR3aa: CASREGQGVYGYTF; v_gene: TRBV5-1; j_gene: TRBJ1-2
CDR3aa: CALGQGGEQYF; v_gene: TRBV6-5; j_gene: TRBJ2-7
CDR3aa: CASSWGLERLTNEKLFF; v_gene: TRBV11-3; j_gene: TRBJ1-4
CDR3aa: CASSYSGQGRGSPLHF; v_gene: TRBV6-5; j_gene: TRBJ1-6
CDR3aa: CASRPGQGSPGTEAFF; v_gene: TRBV6-6; j_gene: TRBJ1-1
CDR3aa: CASSPRGTGEEKLFF; v_gene: TRBV5-1; j_gene: TRBJ1-4
CDR3aa: CASSGETAGGDTQYF; v_gene: TRBV3-1/TRBV3-2; j_gene: TRBJ2-3
CDR3aa: CASSEASTGGTYEQYF; v_gene: TRBV6-1; j_gene: TRBJ2-7
CDR3aa: CSVRLTVNTEAFF; v_gene: TRBV29-1; j_gene: TRBJ1-1
CDR3aa: CASSLDRDSPLHF; v_gene: TRBV5-6; j_gene: TRBJ1-6